This TCR beta chain derives from a study of T-cell memory formation after mild COVID-19. This clonotype was found a few times. The antigen remains undetermined. General study findings and limits: Mainly CM and EM harbored the contracting CD4+ clones; mainly EMRA harbored the CD8+ ones.

Using its own MiXCR run on the 5' RACE reads, TCRdb lists one record per CDR3 protein. Of 550,000 to 600,000 distinct CDR3 sequences in the sample, roughly 17% were seen once. CDR1 is MNHNY, CDR2 SVGAGI, per germline (reference sequence). The length of the CDR3 is 14 residues. With 2 bases removed from V and 0 bases from J, the gap between germline ends came to 7 bases. The source material was PBMCs or a T cell subset sorted from them (not recorded which). The V and J genes are TRBV6-6 and TRBJ2-5; the D gene is possibly TRBD2 (5 bases). This clonotype was obtained from an adult woman who had mild COVID-19 (a few samples of this study predate the infection). Cell type and time point are not known. The CDR3 DNA sequence: TGTGCCAGCAGTTACGAGGGTTACCAAGAGACCCAGTACTTC. Translated, it gives CASSYEGYQETQYF.